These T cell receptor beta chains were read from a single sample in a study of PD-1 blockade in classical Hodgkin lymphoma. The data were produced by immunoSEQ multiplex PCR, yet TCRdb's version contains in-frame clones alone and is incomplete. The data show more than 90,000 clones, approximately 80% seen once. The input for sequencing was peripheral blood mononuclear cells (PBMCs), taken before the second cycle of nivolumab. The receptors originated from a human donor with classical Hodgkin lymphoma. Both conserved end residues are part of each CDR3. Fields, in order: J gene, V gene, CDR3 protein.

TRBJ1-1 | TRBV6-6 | CASSTAGTGATEAFF
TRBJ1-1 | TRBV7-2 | CASSLVGAEAFF
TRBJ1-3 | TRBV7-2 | CASSPAIGQGNTIYF
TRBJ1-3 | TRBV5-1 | CASSLASPEGNTIYF
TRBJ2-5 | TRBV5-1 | CASSLGGGRIDQETQYF
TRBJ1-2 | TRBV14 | CASSQLGQGPYTF
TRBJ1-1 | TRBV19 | CASSRAQGASEAFF
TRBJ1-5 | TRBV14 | CASSQSSNQPQHF
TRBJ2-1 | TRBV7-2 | CASSYNSGKQFF
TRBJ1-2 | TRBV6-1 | CASRTDGNYGYTF
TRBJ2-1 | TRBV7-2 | CASSTGDEQFF
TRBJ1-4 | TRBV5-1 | CASRQTTANEKLFF
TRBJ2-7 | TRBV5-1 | CASSLGQELHEQYF
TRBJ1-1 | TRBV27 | CASSSGTGWAEAFF
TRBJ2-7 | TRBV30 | CAWSEVAGGEQYF
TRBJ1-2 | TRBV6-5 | CASSLAPGTGMGYTF
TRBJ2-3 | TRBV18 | CASSPRAQGADTQYF
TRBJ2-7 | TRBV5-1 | CASSLPGGTGAEQYF
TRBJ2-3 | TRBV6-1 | CASSASSARTDTQYF
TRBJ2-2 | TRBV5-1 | CASSFGITNTGELFF
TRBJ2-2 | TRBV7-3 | CASSLTSLNGELFF
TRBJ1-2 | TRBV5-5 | CASSPTGGRDGYTF
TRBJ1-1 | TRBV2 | CASSQGRGTEAFF
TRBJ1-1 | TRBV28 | CASSQRGGGTEAFF
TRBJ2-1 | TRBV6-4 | CASSGPAGAQGEQFF
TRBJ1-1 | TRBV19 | CASSQRLRGNTEAFF
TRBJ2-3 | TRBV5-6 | CASSLGLASTDTQYF
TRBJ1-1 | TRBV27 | CASSITGNTEAFF
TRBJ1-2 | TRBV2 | CASSERGDYGYTF
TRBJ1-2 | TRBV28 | CASSLSGLYGYTF
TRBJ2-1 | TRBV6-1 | CASSVSGTYNEQFF
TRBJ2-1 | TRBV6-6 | CASSAPGLAGKNEQFF
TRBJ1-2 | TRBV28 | CASSLTVNYGYTF
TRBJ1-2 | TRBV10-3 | CAISEIQGAGYGYTF
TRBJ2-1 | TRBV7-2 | CASSLLLGDSYNEQFF
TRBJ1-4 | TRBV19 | CASKWAGVEKLFF
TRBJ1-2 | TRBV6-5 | CASSFGQGGGYTF
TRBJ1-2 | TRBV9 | CASSDGQGPNYGYTF
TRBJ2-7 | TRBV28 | CASSSLAGDGYEQYF
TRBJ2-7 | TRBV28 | CASTSMRLAGGISNEQYF
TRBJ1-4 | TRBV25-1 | CASSSGEKLFF
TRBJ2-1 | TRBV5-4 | CASSLLGVLPYNEQFF
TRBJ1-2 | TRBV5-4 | CASSSAGATGYTF
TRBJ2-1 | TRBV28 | CASNRRARRGEQFF
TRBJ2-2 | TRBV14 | CASRHGLAGRTGELFF
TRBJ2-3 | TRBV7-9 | CASSFRASGSTDTQYF
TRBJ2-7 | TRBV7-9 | CASSLAGVPSEQYF